The present T cell receptor (beta chain) was sequenced within a study of T cell responses to AZD1222 COVID-19 vaccine. Study in general: Researchers grouped second doses given at about 4 or about 12 weeks into one pool.

Note on this clone: The antigen is not known.

Trimming shortened V by 10 bases and J by 3 bases, and 21 bases separated the two germline ends. The CDR3 consists of 15 residues. CDR1 and CDR2 (germline): LNHDA, SQIVND (reference sequence). Findings and limits, study-wide: A rise in Spike-specific TCR breadth and depth followed two AZD1222 doses. The donors showed a predominance of white British ancestry and of females, with possible underestimation of clonal diversity.

Some clones are missing from TCRdb's copy, which holds only in-frame ones; the method was immunoSEQ multiplex PCR. The data show about 150,000 clones, around 90% seen once. The clonotype was recovered from an adult in good health. The sample in question was peripheral blood, obtained on day 0 of AZD1222 vaccination. The chain couples TRBV19 to TRBJ1-2; a possible D gene is TRBD1 (6 bases). The CDR3 DNA follows: TGTGCCACCAGCCCTGGGGGGGCAGGGGACTATGGCTACACCTTC. Encoded protein: CATSPGGAGDYGYTF.